A single sample is the source of the 14 T cell receptor beta chains below, sequenced in a study of T cell repertoires in cytomegalovirus infection. In TCRdb, the reads were re-called with MiXCR into one record per CDR3 protein. The data show roughly 730,000 distinct CDR3 sequences, around a third seen once. The antigens for these receptors are not known. The source material was cultured PBMCs, sampled from culture after CMV antigen stimulation. These receptors were obtained from a human donor in good health (CMV status not recorded). Some clones in this sample may be carry-over from other donors' samples.

The chain links TRBV2 to TRBJ2-7, with TRBD1 identical over 9 bases. Per germline, CDR1 SNHLY and CDR2 FYNNEI. V shed 8 bases, J shed 3 bases, and the junction held 14 bases outside the gene matches. The CDR3 is 16 residues long. The CDR3 region has the DNA TGTGCCAGCCTCAGGACAGGGGCCCGGGGTAACTACGAGCAGTACTTC. It is translated as CASLRTGARGNYEQYF.

This clonotype was observed a handful of times. The chain recombines TRBV11-2 with TRBJ2-5, with 7 bases identical to TRBD1. J gave up 2 bases and V 3 bases, and 3 bases lay outside the gene matches. Germline V CDR1 and CDR2: SGHAT, FQNNGV. The CDR3 consists of 14 residues. The CDR3 region is CASSLGTEQETQYF. CDR3 in DNA: TGTGCCAGCAGCTTGGGGACAGAGCAAGAGACCCAGTACTTC.

The V and J genes are TRBV20-1 and TRBJ1-1, with TRBD1 as a possible D gene (5 bases). The CDR3 has 11 amino acids. The ends were cut back, 5 bases at V and 11 bases at J, with 15 bases in the middle. Germline CDR1 is DFQATT and CDR2 is SNEGSKA (reference sequence). CDR3 in DNA: TGCAGTGCTTTCAGTCTCCGGGACGCTTTCTTT. Protein sequence: CSAFSLRDAFF.

For the CDR3, the DNA is TGTGCCAGCAGTTTAGGTATGGTTACTGAAGCTTTCTTT. It encodes CASSLGMVTEAFF. The chain is built from TRBV27 and TRBJ1-1; no definite D call. Deletions cut 2 bases from V and 5 bases from J, with 9 bases between. This CDR3 region has 13 residues. Germline V gene lookup returns CDR1 MNHEY and CDR2 SMNVEV (reference sequence).

The J gene is TRBJ1-5, the V gene TRBV20-1; possibly TRBD1 for D (5 bases). The ends were cut back, 6 bases at V and 6 bases at J, with 12 bases in the middle. The length of the CDR3 is 12 residues. CDR1 and CDR2 (germline): DFQATT, SNEGSKA (reference sequence). The CDR3 is CSARDARQPQHF. The CDR3 nucleotides read TGCAGTGCACGGGACGCCCGTCAGCCCCAGCATTTT.

A few counts support this clonotype. The chain recombines TRBV11-2 with TRBJ2-1; D perhaps matches TRBD1 (5 bases). The V gene lost 3 bases and the J gene lost 5 bases, with 20 bases spanning the gap. CDR3 length: 17 amino acids. Looked up from germline, CDR1 is SGHAT and CDR2 is FQNNGV. CDR3: CASSFFSQMLGHNEQFF. In DNA, the CDR3 is TGTGCCAGCAGCTTCTTCAGTCAGATGCTGGGGCACAATGAGCAGTTCTTC. Full variable domain (outside the CDR3, taken from reference TRBV11-2 and TRBJ2-1): EAGVAQSPRYKIIEKRQSVAFWCNPISGHATLYWYQQILGQGPKLLIQFQNNGVVDDSQLPKDRFSAERLKGVDSTLKIQPAKLEDSAVYLCASSFFSQMLGHNEQFFGPGTRLTVL.

The chain couples TRBV28 to TRBJ1-1; no reliable D call. There are 11 residues in the CDR3. Per the germline V gene, CDR1 is MDHEN and CDR2 is SYDVKM. Trimming shortened V by 7 bases and J by 8 bases, and 11 bases separated the two germline ends. The CDR3 is CASTRGLEAFF. CDR3 nucleotides: TGTGCCAGCACCCGAGGACTCGAAGCTTTCTTT.

This rearrangement joins TRBV27 to TRBJ2-7; 9 bases fit TRBD2. Germline V gives CDR1 MNHEY, CDR2 SMNVEV (reference sequence). CDR3 length equals 15 residues. Trimming removed 8 bases from V and 3 bases from J; junction bases left unmatched: 11. The CDR3 reads CASADLGTSFYEQYF. DNA for the CDR3: TGTGCCAGCGCCGACCTCGGGACTAGCTTCTACGAGCAGTACTTC.

The chain recombines TRBV2 with TRBJ2-1, with 12 bases matching TRBD2. The germline V gene has CDR1 SNHLY and CDR2 FYNNEI. There are 17 residues in the CDR3. V shed 0 bases, J shed 7 bases, and the junction held 7 bases outside the gene matches. The CDR3 here is CASSEALGLAGVNEQFF. The CDR3 DNA sequence: TGTGCCAGCAGTGAAGCTTTGGGACTAGCGGGTGTTAATGAGCAGTTCTTC.

The rearrangement uses TRBV3-1 and TRBJ2-5; TRBD1 or TRBD2 may be the D gene (5 bases each). The CDR3 covers 13 residues. V lost 1 base and J lost 7, with 10 bases in between. The germline CDR1 and CDR2 sequences are LGHDT and YNNKEL (reference sequence). CDR3 residues: CASSQGDEGTQYF. DNA for the CDR3: TGTGCCAGCAGCCAAGGGGACGAGGGGACCCAGTACTTC.

This sequence joins TRBV6-6 and TRBJ2-1; D not certain. Germline V gene data show CDR1 as MNHNY and CDR2 as SVGAGI (reference sequence). V was trimmed by 2 bases and J by 0 bases, leaving 8 bases between them. The CDR3 is made up of 15 amino acids. The CDR3 region is CASSYGWSSYNEQFF. CDR3 in DNA: TGTGCCAGCAGTTACGGGTGGAGCTCCTACAATGAGCAGTTCTTC.

For the CDR3, the DNA is TGTGCCAGCAGCTTAGATGGGCAGAGCAATCAGCCCCAGCATTTT. Protein: CASSLDGQSNQPQHF. The rearrangement uses TRBV11-2 and TRBJ1-5; the D is unclear. The CDR3 contains 15 residues. From germline, CDR1 is SGHAT and CDR2 FQNNGV. Trimming shortened V by 0 bases and J by 1 base, and 7 bases separated the two germline ends.

This clonotype was seen a few times. This rearrangement joins TRBV20-1 to TRBJ2-1, with D unresolved. Germline lookup yields CDR1 DFQATT and CDR2 SNEGSKA (reference sequence). The CDR3 totals 14 residues. V lost 5 bases and J lost 7, with 18 bases in between. CDR3 nucleotide sequence: TGCAGTGCTGCCTACTCGGCAGTAGGTAATGAGCAGTTCTTC. Residues: CSAAYSAVGNEQFF.

This clonotype was recorded a few times. The rearrangement uses TRBV6-1 and TRBJ2-2; TRBD2 might be the D (5 bases). CDR1 is MNHNS and CDR2 is SASEGT in the germline V gene. V lost 4 bases and J lost 2, with 8 bases in between. This CDR3 is 14 amino acids long. In DNA, the CDR3 is TGTGCCAGCAGTGTCGACTACAACACCGGGGAGCTGTTTTTT. This sequence encodes CASSVDYNTGELFF.